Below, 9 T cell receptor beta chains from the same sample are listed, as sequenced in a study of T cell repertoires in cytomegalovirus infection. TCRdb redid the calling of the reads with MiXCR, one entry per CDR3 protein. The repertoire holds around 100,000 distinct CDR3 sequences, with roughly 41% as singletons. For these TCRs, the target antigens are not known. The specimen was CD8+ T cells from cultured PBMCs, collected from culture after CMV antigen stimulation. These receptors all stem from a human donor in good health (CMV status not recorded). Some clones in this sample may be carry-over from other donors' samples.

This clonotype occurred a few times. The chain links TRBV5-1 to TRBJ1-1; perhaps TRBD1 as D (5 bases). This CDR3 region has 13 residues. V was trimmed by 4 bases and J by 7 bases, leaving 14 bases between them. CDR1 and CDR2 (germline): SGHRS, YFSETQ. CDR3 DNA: TGCGCCAGCAGCGATGGGACGGCTAGTGAAGCTTTCTTT. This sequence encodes CASSDGTASEAFF. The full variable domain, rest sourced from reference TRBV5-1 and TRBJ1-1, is KAGVTQTPRYLIKTRGQQVTLSCSPISGHRSVSWYQQTPGQGLQFLFEYFSETQRNKGNFPGRFSGRQFSNSRSEMNVSTLELGDSALYLCASSDGTASEAFFGQGTRLTVV.

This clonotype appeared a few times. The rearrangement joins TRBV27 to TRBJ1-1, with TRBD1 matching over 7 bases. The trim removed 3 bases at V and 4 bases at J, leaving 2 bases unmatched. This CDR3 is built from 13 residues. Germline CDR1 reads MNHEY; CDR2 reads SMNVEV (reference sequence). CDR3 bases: TGTGCCAGCAGTTTTACAGGGGCCACTGAAGCTTTCTTT. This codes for CASSFTGATEAFF.

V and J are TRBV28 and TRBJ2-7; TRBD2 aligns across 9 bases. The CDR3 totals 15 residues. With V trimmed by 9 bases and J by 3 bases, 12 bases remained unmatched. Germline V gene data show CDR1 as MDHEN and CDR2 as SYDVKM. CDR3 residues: CASNSGGRGVYEQYF. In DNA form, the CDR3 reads TGTGCCAGTAACAGCGGGGGGCGGGGGGTCTACGAGCAGTACTTC.

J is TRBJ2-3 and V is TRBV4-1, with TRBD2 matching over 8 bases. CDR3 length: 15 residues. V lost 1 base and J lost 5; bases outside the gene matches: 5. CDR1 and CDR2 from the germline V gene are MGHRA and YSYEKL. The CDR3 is CASSQGGSGEDTQYF. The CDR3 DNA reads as TGCGCCAGCAGCCAAGGAGGTAGCGGGGAAGATACGCAGTATTTT.

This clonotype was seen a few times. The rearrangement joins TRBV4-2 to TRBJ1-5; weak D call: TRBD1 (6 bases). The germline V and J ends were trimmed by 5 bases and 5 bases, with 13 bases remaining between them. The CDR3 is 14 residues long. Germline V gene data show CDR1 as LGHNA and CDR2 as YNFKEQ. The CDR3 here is CASSSWDTDQPQHF. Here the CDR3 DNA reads TGTGCCAGCAGCTCGTGGGACACAGATCAGCCCCAGCATTTT.

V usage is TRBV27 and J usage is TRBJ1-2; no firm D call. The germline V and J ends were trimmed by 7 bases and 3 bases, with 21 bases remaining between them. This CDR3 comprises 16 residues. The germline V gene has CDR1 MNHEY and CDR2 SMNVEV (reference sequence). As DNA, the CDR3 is TGTGCCAGCACCTCGCTGAGTCCCTCACGCGACTATGGCTACACCTTC. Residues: CASTSLSPSRDYGYTF.

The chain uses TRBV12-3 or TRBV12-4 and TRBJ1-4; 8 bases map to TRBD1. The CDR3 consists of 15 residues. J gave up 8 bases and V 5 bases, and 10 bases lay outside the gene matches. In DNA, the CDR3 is TGTGCCAGCAGTCAGGGTCAGGGGGCAAGCGAAAAACTGTTTTTT. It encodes CASSQGQGASEKLFF.

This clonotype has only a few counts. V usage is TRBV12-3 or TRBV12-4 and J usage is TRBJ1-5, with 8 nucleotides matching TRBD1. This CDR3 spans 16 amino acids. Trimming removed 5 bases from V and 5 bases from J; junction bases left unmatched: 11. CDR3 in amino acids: CASSDNRDRFDQPQHF. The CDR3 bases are TGTGCCAGCAGTGACAACCGGGACAGGTTTGATCAGCCCCAGCATTTT.

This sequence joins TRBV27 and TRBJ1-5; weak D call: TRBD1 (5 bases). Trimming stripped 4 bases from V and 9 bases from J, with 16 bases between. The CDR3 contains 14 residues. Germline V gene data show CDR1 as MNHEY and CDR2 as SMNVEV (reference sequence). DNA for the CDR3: TGTGCCAGCAGTTACGGGCCGGGTACAGGGCCCCAGCATTTT. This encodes CASSYGPGTGPQHF.